This passage covers 27 T cell receptor beta chains from one sample sequenced in a study of Graves' ophthalmopathy and Graves' hyperthyroidism. Beta-chain TCR CDR3 regions were amplified from RNA transcripts. An opening RT-PCR round employed HTBI primers and preceded a second-round multiplex PCR. TCRdb recomputed calls from the multiplex PCR reads with MiXCR, one row per CDR3 protein. The data hold 500,000 to 800,000 distinct CDR3 sequences, with about two fifths observed a single time. Input material: peripheral blood. These receptors all come from an adult man with Graves' ophthalmopathy.

In its sample, this clonotype was seen many times. The rearrangement links TRBV7-3 to TRBJ1-5; D gene unclear. This CDR3 spans 15 amino acids. Per the germline V gene, CDR1 is SGHTA and CDR2 is FQGTGA. Between the trimmed V and J ends, which lost 3 bases and 4 bases, there was a span of 13 bases. CDR3 DNA sequence: TGTGCCAGCAGCTTCATCGGGTCAGGAAATCAGCCCCAGCATTTT. Amino acids: CASSFIGSGNQPQHF.

Comment on this clonotype: Since the CDR3 does not end with the conserved phenylalanine or tryptophan, this likely comes from a read error. The DNA is left out, because the CDR3 cannot be placed on it with certainty; the CDR3 is given as TCRdb lists it. This rearrangement joins TRBV6-1 to TRBJ2-6. Germline CDR1 is MNHNS and CDR2 is SASEGT. The CDR3 has 8 residues if both end residues are counted. This CDR3 is CASSVETS.

V and J are TRBV24-1 and TRBJ2-7, with D unresolved. Looked up from germline, CDR1 is KGHDR and CDR2 is SFDVKD. The V gene lost 4 bases and the J gene lost 8 bases, with 14 bases spanning the gap. This CDR3 contains 13 residues. The CDR3 here is CATSDGPGPQQYF. The CDR3 DNA sequence: TGTGCCACCAGTGACGGACCTGGGCCCCAGCAGTACTTC.

Details on this clonotype: A much larger clone lies a single base off, so this may be a read error. This rearrangement joins TRBV2 to TRBJ2-5; TRBD1 is a possible D gene (7 bases). The CDR3 has 15 amino acids. The germline V gene has CDR1 SNHLY and CDR2 FYNNEI. Deletions cut 5 bases from V and 7 bases from J, with 20 bases between. CDR3 loop: CASSTTGRREGTQYF. DNA for the CDR3: TGTGCCAGCAGTACGACAGGGAGGAGGGAAGGGACCCAGTACTTC. The variable domain in full, completed from reference TRBV2 and TRBJ2-5, reads EPEVTQTPSHQVTQMGQEVILRCVPISNHLYFYWYRQILGQKVEFLVSFYNNEISEKSEIFDDQFSVERPDGSNFTLKIRSTKLEDSAMYFCASSTTGRREGTQYFGPGTRLLVL.

This clonotype was detected ten times or more. The chain links TRBV5-1 to TRBJ2-7; no clear D. The CDR3 is made up of 12 amino acids. Looked up from germline, CDR1 is SGHRS and CDR2 is YFSETQ. V was trimmed by 4 bases and J by 0 bases, leaving 5 bases between them. The CDR3 DNA reads TGCGCCAGCAGCCAAGACTCCTACGAGCAGTACTTC. Translating it yields CASSQDSYEQYF.

This clonotype has at least ten counts. J is TRBJ1-6 and V is TRBV7-9; 7 bases are shared with TRBD1. Germline lookup yields CDR1 SEHNR and CDR2 FQNEAQ (reference sequence). The CDR3 runs to 14 residues. Germline trimming cut 3 bases from V and 10 bases from J; bases unmatched to any gene: 6. The CDR3 region is CASSFGQGGSPLHF. The CDR3 nucleotides read TGTGCCAGCAGCTTTGGCCAGGGGGGCTCACCCCTCCACTTT.

This clonotype occurred many times. This chain links TRBV19 with TRBJ2-7; TRBD2 might be the D (6 bases). Germline values: CDR1 LNHDA, CDR2 SQIVND (reference sequence). V was trimmed by 1 base and J by 0 bases, leaving 10 bases between them. The CDR3 contains 15 residues. CDR3 protein: CASSIGAGLSYEQYF. The DNA of the CDR3 is TGTGCCAGTAGTATAGGCGCGGGGCTCTCCTACGAGCAGTACTTC.

This chain uses TRBV29-1 with TRBJ2-2, with D maybe TRBD2 (6 bases). This CDR3 spans 12 amino acids. CDR1 is SQVTM and CDR2 is ANQGSEA in the germline V gene. V shed 1 base and J shed 11 bases, with 11 bases lying between them. The CDR3 DNA reads TGCAGCGTTGAAGTGACAGCGGGCGAGCTGTTTTTT. This sequence encodes CSVEVTAGELFF.

A remark on this clonotype: A junction end diverges from the germline sequence, so it may reflect a read error. The V gene is TRBV20-1, the J gene TRBJ1-5; TRBD1 matches at 7 bases. The CDR3 loop spans 14 amino acids. From germline, CDR1 is DFQATT and CDR2 SNEGSKA (reference sequence). The CDR3 is CGARVTGANQPQHF. The CDR3, as DNA: TGCGGTGCTAGAGTAACAGGGGCCAATCAGCCCCAGCATTTT.

This clonotype has at least ten counts. The rearrangement uses TRBV12-3 or TRBV12-4 and TRBJ1-6; D perhaps matches TRBD1 (5 bases). CDR3 length: 17 residues. V lost 4 bases and J 5 bases, leaving 18 bases between the germline ends. The CDR3 here is CASSSQGEGRHNSPLHF. The DNA of the CDR3 is TGTGCCAGCAGTTCACAAGGGGAGGGACGACATAATTCACCCCTCCACTTT.

The chain has TRBV10-3 and TRBJ1-2; TRBD1 agrees at 10 bases. Trimming removed 3 bases from V and 5 bases from J; junction bases left unmatched: 9. Germline CDR1 and CDR2: ENHRY and SYGVKD. The CDR3 is 16 residues long. The CDR3 sequence: CAISDIGTGAGYGYTF. CDR3 coding DNA: TGTGCCATCAGTGATATCGGGACAGGGGCGGGATATGGCTACACCTTC.

This clonotype was observed at least ten times. The chain is built from TRBV7-8 and TRBJ2-6, with 9 bases aligning to TRBD1. In germline, CDR1 is SGHVS, CDR2 FQNEAQ. J gave up 1 base and V 9 bases, and 7 bases lay outside the gene matches. This CDR3 has 16 amino acids. For the CDR3, the DNA is TGTGCCAGTAACCGGGACAGGGTGTCTGGGGCCAACGTCCTGACTTTC. Protein product: CASNRDRVSGANVLTF. Variable domain in full (rest from reference TRBV7-8 and TRBJ2-6): GAGVSQSPRYKVAKRGQDVALRCDPISGHVSLFWYQQALGQGPEFLTYFQNEAQLDKSGLPSDRFFAERPEGSVSTLKIQRTQQEDSAVYLCASNRDRVSGANVLTFGAGSRLTVL.

The chain recombines TRBV7-9 with TRBJ2-7, with D tentatively TRBD1 (6 bases). V shed 4 bases and J shed 10 bases, with 14 bases lying between them. The CDR3 has 12 amino acids. Germline CDR1 is SEHNR and CDR2 is FQNEAQ (reference sequence). CDR3 nucleotide sequence: TGTGCCAGCAGCTCGGACAGACGCAGACAGTACTTC. This translates into CASSSDRRRQYF.

The CDR3 sequence is CATSSPRTGGQSTEAFF. DNA for the CDR3: TGTGCCACCAGCAGCCCCCGGACAGGGGGCCAGAGCACTGAAGCTTTCTTT. This chain links TRBV15 with TRBJ1-1; TRBD1 matches at 11 bases. V dropped 3 bases and J dropped 4; count of bases not matched to a gene: 10. This CDR3 has 17 residues. Per the germline V gene, CDR1 is LNHNV and CDR2 is YYDKDF (reference sequence).

This clonotype was counted once. This chain joins TRBV7-9 and TRBJ1-4, with 10 bases aligning to TRBD1. Germline V CDR1 and CDR2: SEHNR, FQNEAQ (reference sequence). The CDR3 is made up of 16 amino acids. The ends lost 1 base at V and 8 bases at J; junction bases unmatched: 7. CDR3: CASSLGPGTGDEKLFF. In DNA form, the CDR3 reads TGTGCCAGCAGCTTAGGACCCGGGACAGGGGACGAAAAACTGTTTTTT.

The CDR3, as DNA: TGTGCCAGCAGTTACTCGGTACCTGATAATTCACCCCTCCACTTT. Translation: CASSYSVPDNSPLHF. The chain carries TRBV2 and TRBJ1-6, with no clear D. Germline V gives CDR1 SNHLY, CDR2 FYNNEI. Trimming pared 5 bases from V and 5 bases from J, leaving 13 bases between. This CDR3 region has 15 residues.

The chain has TRBV4-1 and TRBJ1-5, with unresolved D. Trimming removed 1 base from V and 0 bases from J, with 16 bases in between. Germline CDR1 is MGHRA and CDR2 is YSYEKL. The CDR3 has 18 amino acids. Here the CDR3 reads CASSQGFRNSYSNQPQHF. The CDR3 nucleotides are TGCGCCAGCAGCCAAGGGTTCAGAAACAGTTATAGCAATCAGCCCCAGCATTTT.

This clonotype turned up a few times. The J gene is TRBJ2-7, the V gene TRBV27; D might be TRBD1 or TRBD2, each matching 6 bases. This CDR3 is built from 15 residues. Trimming removed 6 bases at V and 4 bases at J, with 19 bases between. Germline V gene sequence: CDR1 MNHEY, CDR2 SMNVEV (reference sequence). CDR3 residues: CASRWGARGVYEQYF. In DNA form, the CDR3 reads TGTGCCAGCAGGTGGGGGGCCAGGGGAGTATACGAGCAGTACTTC.

This clonotype was recorded at least ten times. V usage is TRBV7-9 and J usage is TRBJ1-2; unclear D gene. The CDR3 runs to 16 residues. Germline V gene sequence: CDR1 SEHNR, CDR2 FQNEAQ (reference sequence). The V end lost 1 base, the J end lost 0 bases, and 12 bases lay between the germline ends. The chain's CDR3 is CASSLVSVRANYGYTF. Here the CDR3 DNA reads TGTGCCAGCAGCTTAGTATCTGTTCGGGCTAACTATGGCTACACCTTC.

This clonotype has a count of ten or more. The chain has TRBV6-1 and TRBJ2-5; D is undetermined. The germline gives CDR1 MNHNS, CDR2 SASEGT. CDR3 length: 12 residues. Trimming pared 8 bases from V and 5 bases from J, leaving 12 bases between. In nucleotides, the CDR3 is TGTGCCAGCGCCATGGGGTTGGAGACCCAGTACTTC. It translates to CASAMGLETQYF.

The chain has TRBV7-8 and TRBJ1-1, with a weak D call TRBD1 (5 bases). V shed 1 base and J shed 0 bases, with 18 bases lying between them. The CDR3 spans 18 residues. The germline gives CDR1 SGHVS, CDR2 FQNEAQ. CDR3 sequence (DNA): TGTGCCAGCAGCTTAGTGTATCCTGGGGGAGGCCTGAACACTGAAGCTTTCTTT. It specifies CASSLVYPGGGLNTEAFF.

This clonotype was seen a single time. CDR3 residues: CASSHLRGGLSTGELFF. In DNA, the CDR3 is TGTGCCAGCAGCCACCTTAGAGGAGGACTGAGTACCGGGGAGCTGTTTTTT. The J gene is TRBJ2-2, the V gene TRBV14; TRBD2 might be the D (5 bases). In germline, CDR1 is SGHDN, CDR2 FVKESK. CDR3 length: 17 residues. V dropped 3 bases and J dropped 5 bases, with 19 bases sitting between them.

The CDR3 loop is CASSAWTSGRTGELFF. As DNA, the CDR3 is TGTGCCAGCAGCGCCTGGACTAGCGGGAGAACCGGGGAGCTGTTTTTT. The genes are TRBV4-2 and TRBJ2-2; the match to TRBD2 covers 13 bases. The germline V gene encodes CDR1 LGHNA and CDR2 YNFKEQ. This CDR3 is built from 16 residues. The J segment lost 5 bases and the V segment lost 5 bases, leaving 5 bases of the junction unmatched.

Turning to this clonotype: This may be a read error, as it is one base from a much larger clone. The chain combines TRBV25-1 with TRBJ2-3; 7 nucleotides match TRBD1. CDR1 MGHDK and CDR2 SYGVNS come from the germline V gene. J gave up 0 bases and V 7 bases, and 16 bases lay outside the gene matches. The CDR3 length is 18 residues. The CDR3 nucleotides read TGTGCCAGCAATCCAACTTTCACAGGGGTTAATAGCACAGATACGCAGTATTTT. This encodes CASNPTFTGVNSTDTQYF.

Many counts were recorded for this clonotype. The chain joins TRBV6-6 to TRBJ1-6, with TRBD1 matching 8 bases. The CDR3 loop spans 16 amino acids. The trim removed 6 bases at V and 6 bases at J, leaving 10 bases unmatched. Germline V gene data show CDR1 as MNHNY and CDR2 as SVGAGI (reference sequence). The CDR3 region has the DNA TGTGCCAGCAGAACGGGGCAGGGGGCTTTTAATTCACCCCTCCACTTT. As protein: CASRTGQGAFNSPLHF.

In regard to this clonotype: The germline gene is not matched at one end of the junction; a read error may be the cause. This rearrangement joins TRBV7-9 to TRBJ1-4, with D possibly being TRBD1 (5 bases). Germline V gene sequence: CDR1 SEHNR, CDR2 FQNEAQ (reference sequence). This CDR3 is built from 14 residues. CDR3 residues: CASSRKDSDENLFF. The CDR3 bases are TGTGCCAGCAGCCGAAAAGACAGTGATGAAAATCTGTTTTTT.

On this clonotype itself: It may be a read error: a sequence one base away is much more abundant. This chain's CDR3 is CASSIRGAINYEQYF. The DNA of the CDR3 is TGTGCCAGTAGTATACGGGGGGCGATAAACTACGAGCAGTACTTC. The chain links TRBV19 to TRBJ2-7, with D perhaps TRBD2 (7 bases). From germline, CDR1 is LNHDA and CDR2 SQIVND (reference sequence). This CDR3 has 15 residues. The V end lost 2 bases, the J end lost 3 bases, and 14 bases lay between the germline ends.